A selection of T cell receptor beta chains follows, all from one sample in a study of shared clonotypes between healthy human individuals. Using immunoSEQ multiplex PCR, the repertoire was profiled, and TCRdb retains in-frame clones only, with some absent. The data show millions of clones, 80% to 95% seen once. Sequences were obtained from naive CD4+ T cells from PBMCs. The receptors shown here come from a man aged 18 to 29 in good health. Some clones in this sample may be carry-over from other donors' samples. Each CDR3 is given with its conserved first and last residue. The D gene is left open where the match is weak. Some rows mark clone size as missing; the rest say once, few, many or name a class of expanded clone.

D: .
V: TRBV6-4
J: TRBJ2-3
size: .
CDR3: CASSDSRRTDTQYF
DNA: TGTGCCAGCAGTGATTCTAGAAGGACAGATACGCAGTATTTT

D: TRBD1
V: TRBV6-1
J: TRBJ2-1
size: .
CDR3: CASSDKSGTGYDNEQFF
DNA: TGTGCCAGCAGTGATAAGTCCGGGACAGGGTACGACAATGAGCAGTTCTTC

D: TRBD1
V: TRBV5-4
J: TRBJ2-7
size: .
CDR3: CASSQDRVGEQYF
DNA: TGTGCCAGCAGCCAGGACAGGGTCGGCGAGCAGTACTTC

D: .
V: TRBV9
J: TRBJ2-5
size: .
CDR3: CASSVDEGGAQYF
DNA: TGTGCCAGCAGCGTAGATGAGGGGGGGGCCCAGTACTTC

D: .
V: TRBV7-9
J: TRBJ2-1
size: .
CDR3: CASSFSTYNEQFF
DNA: TGTGCCAGCAGCTTTTCAACTTACAATGAGCAGTTCTTC

D: .
V: TRBV14
J: TRBJ2-5
size: .
CDR3: CASSHAGGLGETQYF
DNA: TGTGCCAGCAGCCACGCCGGGGGACTCGGAGAGACCCAGTACTTC

D: .
V: TRBV5-6
J: TRBJ2-2
size: .
CDR3: CASSGAPGRTGELFF
DNA: TGTGCCAGCAGCGGAGCCCCGGGCAGAACCGGGGAGCTGTTTTTT

D: .
V: TRBV7-9
J: TRBJ1-2
size: .
CDR3: CASSLLTQGSATF
DNA: TGTGCCAGCAGCTTACTTACGCAGGGTTCGGCCACCTTC

D: .
V: TRBV19
J: TRBJ2-6
size: .
CDR3: CASSISSWGTISSGANVLTF
DNA: TGTGCCAGTAGTATTTCGAGTTGGGGCACGATATCCTCTGGGGCCAACGTCCTGACTTTC

D: .
V: TRBV7-6
J: TRBJ1-2
size: .
CDR3: CASSLDPAGYGYTF
DNA: TGTGCCAGCAGCTTAGACCCGGCAGGCTATGGCTACACCTTC

D: TRBD1
V: TRBV5-8
J: TRBJ2-7
size: .
CDR3: CASSSKAGTGNSYEQYF
DNA: TGTGCCAGCAGCTCAAAAGCCGGGACAGGGAATAGCTACGAGCAGTACTTC

D: .
V: TRBV4-2
J: TRBJ2-2
size: .
CDR3: CASSRLTAEPTGELFF
DNA: TGTGCCAGCAGCCGATTGACAGCGGAACCCACCGGGGAGCTGTTTTTT

D: .
V: TRBV9
J: TRBJ1-5
size: .
CDR3: CASSATGDQPQHF
DNA: TGTGCCAGCAGCGCGACCGGGGACCAGCCCCAGCATTTT

D: .
V: TRBV5-6
J: TRBJ2-7
size: .
CDR3: CASSDLGVPYEQYF
DNA: TGTGCCAGCAGTGACCTGGGGGTCCCTTACGAGCAGTACTTC

D: TRBD2
V: TRBV5-1
J: TRBJ2-3
size: .
CDR3: CASSSGLAGPQAGDTQYF
DNA: TGCGCCAGCAGTTCCGGACTAGCGGGACCACAAGCCGGAGATACGCAGTATTTT

D: .
V: TRBV28
J: TRBJ2-3
size: .
CDR3: CASSSGGDTQYF
DNA: TGTGCCAGCAGTTCCGGGGGAGATACGCAGTATTTT

D: .
V: TRBV6-1
J: TRBJ1-1
size: .
CDR3: CASSEWGSGTEAFF
DNA: TGTGCCAGCAGTGAGTGGGGATCGGGAACTGAAGCTTTCTTT

D: .
V: TRBV28
J: TRBJ1-1
size: .
CDR3: CASSLYGASSPNTEAFF
DNA: TGTGCCAGCAGTTTATATGGGGCCTCGTCGCCGAACACTGAAGCTTTCTTT

D: .
V: TRBV5-1
J: TRBJ2-7
size: once
CDR3: CASSFIGADEQYF
DNA: TGCGCCAGCAGCTTTATAGGAGCGGACGAGCAGTACTTC

D: .
V: TRBV5-4
J: TRBJ2-1
size: .
CDR3: CASRNGGGLTYNEQFF
DNA: TGTGCCAGCAGAAACGGAGGAGGACTAACCTACAATGAGCAGTTCTTC

D: .
V: TRBV9
J: TRBJ2-7
size: .
CDR3: CASSVGEGGYEQYF
DNA: TGTGCCAGCAGCGTAGGGGAGGGGGGCTACGAGCAGTACTTC